This T cell receptor (beta chain) derives from a study of blood T cell repertoires in COVID-19. Background on the study: The United States, Italy and Spain were the sources of the acute and convalescent COVID-19 samples. Sources were T cells, B-cell-depleted T cells, or PBMCs; the material itself was cDNA or gDNA.

In the authors' workflow: Amplified reference gene primers provided the basis for estimating nucleated cell counts. Using immunoSEQ multiplex PCR, the repertoire was profiled, and TCRdb retains in-frame clones only, with some absent. Clonal size and the V and J genes are those of that table, whereas D and trimming came from the DNA. The table has about 88,000 clones, roughly 88% seen once. V gave up 0 bases and J gave up 8 bases, with 10 bases separating them. The CDR3 loop spans 14 amino acids. Germline CDR1 and CDR2: SEHNR and FQNEAQ (reference sequence). The source material was peripheral blood. The receptor's source is a man older than 75 with acute or convalescent COVID-19. V gene TRBV7-9 combines with J gene TRBJ1-4, with a weak D call TRBD1 (5 bases). The CDR3 DNA reads TGTGCCAGCAGCTTAGCCCCAGGGTGGGAAAAACTGTTTTTT. It is translated as CASSLAPGWEKLFF. The full variable domain, in which reference TRBV7-9 and TRBJ1-4 provide the parts outside the CDR3, is DTGVSQNPRHKITKRGQNVTFRCDPISEHNRLYWYRQTLGQGPEFLTYFQNEAQLEKSRLLSDRFSAERPKGSFSTLEIQRTEQGDSAMYLCASSLAPGWEKLFFGSGTQLSVL.